The present T cell receptor (beta chain) was sequenced within a study of blood T cell repertoires in COVID-19. Study-level background: Samples came from the United States, Italy and Spain, spanning acute and convalescent COVID-19.

This clone was counted between two and nine times. Shortly before study entry, within 2 weeks, exposed participants had met a COVID-19 case. TCRdb's table, derived via immunoSEQ multiplex PCR, lists solely in-frame clones and lacks some. The sample consists of about 320,000 clones, about 85% of them appearing once. Per germline, CDR1 SGDLS and CDR2 YYNGEE. Germline trimming cut 4 bases from V and 5 bases from J; bases unmatched to any gene: 8. This CDR3 spans 14 amino acids. This chain links TRBV9 with TRBJ1-1, with 7 bases identical to TRBD1. Material for sequencing was PBMCs or T cells enriched from blood (not recorded which). The sequence was collected from a woman in her thirties who had been exposed to COVID-19. DNA for the CDR3: TGTGCCAGCAGCAAAGAACAACAGGGGACTGAAGCTTTCTTT. This encodes CASSKEQQGTEAFF.